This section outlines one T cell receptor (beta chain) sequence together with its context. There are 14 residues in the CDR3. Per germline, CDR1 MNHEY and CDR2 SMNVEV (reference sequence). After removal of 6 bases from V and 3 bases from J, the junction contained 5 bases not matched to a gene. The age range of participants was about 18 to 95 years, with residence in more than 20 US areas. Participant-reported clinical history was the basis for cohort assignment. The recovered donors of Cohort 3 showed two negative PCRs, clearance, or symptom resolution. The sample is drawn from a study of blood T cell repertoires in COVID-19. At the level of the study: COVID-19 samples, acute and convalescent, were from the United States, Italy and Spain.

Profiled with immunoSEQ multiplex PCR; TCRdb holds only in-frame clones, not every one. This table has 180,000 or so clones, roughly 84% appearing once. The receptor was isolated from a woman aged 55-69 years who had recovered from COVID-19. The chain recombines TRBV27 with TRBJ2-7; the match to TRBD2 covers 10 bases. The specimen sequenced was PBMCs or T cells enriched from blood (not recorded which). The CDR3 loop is CASRSSGRSYEQYF. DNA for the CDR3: TGTGCCAGCAGGTCTAGCGGGAGAAGCTACGAGCAGTACTTC.